This T cell receptor (beta chain) comes out of a study of shared clonotypes between healthy human individuals (dated by TCRdb to 2020 to 2022). Notes on the research overall: Two women and a few men aged 18 to 49 years were included in the cohort. For each donor, CD4 naive and CD4 memory were each run on three plates, CD8 naive on two plates, and CD8 memory on one plate. The study deeply sequenced blood TCR repertoires of roughly five healthy adults to estimate repertoire size and the extent of clonotype sharing between individuals. Libraries were prepared and TCR repertoires were sequenced by different laboratories using diverse techniques, in order to increase sequencing depth and limit assay-specific biases. Per donor, leukapheresis produced somewhere between about 0.94 and 8.9 billion PBMCs. The research as a whole found: Sharing across several donors was observed for roughly 5% of naive CD4, under 4% of naive CD8, 2.3% of memory CD4, and around 0.4% of memory CD8 clonotypes. Pairwise subsampling led to the expectation that sequencing depth would affect the degree of clonotype sharing among donors. Rarefaction of sorted-subset datasets indicated incomplete sequencing despite the large sequencing depth. Estimated clonotype richness was generally larger for naive than for memory subsets. Compared with non-shared clonotypes, the clonotypes found in all four sorted-subset donors had higher generation probabilities. Sampling was restricted to blood, and TCR repertoires in tissue are likely to differ from TCR repertoires in blood. The small number of donors limited the genetic and exposure-history diversity represented.

On this clone: No cognate antigen has been identified for it. No base qualities exist here, and no much larger clone lies one base off it.

Using the deep immunoSEQ assay, TCR CDR3 regions were amplified from genomic DNA by multiplex PCR. Extracted genomic DNA from each cell subset was distributed evenly across all wells of several immunoSEQ 96-well plates, and each plate was treated as a replicate. For sorted subsets, each replicate PCR was loaded with about 0.2 ug genomic DNA, equivalent to about 30,000 T cell genomes. The purified libraries were quantified using a Qubit 3.0 fluorometer, sized with a Bioanalyzer 2100, and then quantified again using the KAPA Library Quantification kit. A separate single-read 150-cycle Illumina NextSeq 550 flow cell was used to sequence each immunoSEQ 96-well plate. The study's own analysis went as follows. Because only junctional sequences without quality scores were contained in the immunoSEQ output, filtering matching that applied to full-length reads could not be performed. Sequences were annotated with PyIR, a Python wrapper for IgBLAST v1.9, and V/J genes and CDR3 were assigned using IMGT germline references. Reads were removed for weak V/J assignments (E-value above 1e-6), missing CDR3, stop codons, out-of-frame junctions, or ambiguous translated residues. A V3J clonotype was defined by an identical inferred V gene, J gene, and CDR3 amino acid sequence. The percentage overlap between two repertoires was calculated by dividing the number of shared unique clonotypes by the size of the smaller repertoire. RTK rarefaction, the Chao1 estimator, and Recon v2.1 estimates of unobserved clonotypes were used to assess repertoire richness. For all TCRbeta clonotypes obtained by the gDNA method from a few donors, generation probabilities were computed with OLGA. The source is immuneACCESS, and TCRdb retained only in-frame sequences with V and J called. Part of the clones is not carried over; for the studies checked, unresolved V genes explain less than half of this, and the remainder is unexplained. Clone size and the V and J calls come from that table; the DNA yielded D and trimming. The sample data list fewer than 350,000 clones, and over 75% of these were observed just once. The leading ten clones occupy around 15% of the sample.

CDR1 and CDR2 are drawn from the germline V gene (reference sequence): GTSNPN, SVGIG. There are 14 amino acids in the CDR3, from cysteine to phenylalanine inclusive. The sequence is cut down to CDR3 DNA, 42 bases in frame from base 1. The germline ends are 11 bases apart after V is trimmed by 2 bases and J by 3 bases. Donors were healthy HIV-negative adults with no recently reported acute infections or vaccinations. Only Caucasian adults living in Nashville, Tennessee, USA were represented among the donors. CD8 memory samples consisted of magnetically selected CD45RO+ cells combined with CCR7-negative CD45RA+ effector memory (TemRA) cells. Blood was collected by leukapheresis, and PBMCs were isolated by Ficoll-Histopaque density gradient centrifugation and then cryopreserved in liquid nitrogen vapor phase. Analytical flow cytometry was used to check the purity and quantity of every magnetically sorted T cell population. Each sorted fraction had its genomic DNA isolated and then quantified by UV absorbance on a Nanodrop 2000c.

This clonotype originated in a man aged 18 to 29 in good health. The sequencing sample was made of memory CD8+ T cells sorted from blood. The sample's cell subset or site label is to be understood as: CD45RO+ cells pooled with CCR7-negative TemRA cells. The V and J genes are TRBV30 and TRBJ1-5; there is no confident call for the D gene. The nucleotide sequence is given as TGTGCCTGGAGTCGTAGGGAACTCAATCAGCCCCAGCATTTT. Protein translation: CAWSRRELNQPQHF.